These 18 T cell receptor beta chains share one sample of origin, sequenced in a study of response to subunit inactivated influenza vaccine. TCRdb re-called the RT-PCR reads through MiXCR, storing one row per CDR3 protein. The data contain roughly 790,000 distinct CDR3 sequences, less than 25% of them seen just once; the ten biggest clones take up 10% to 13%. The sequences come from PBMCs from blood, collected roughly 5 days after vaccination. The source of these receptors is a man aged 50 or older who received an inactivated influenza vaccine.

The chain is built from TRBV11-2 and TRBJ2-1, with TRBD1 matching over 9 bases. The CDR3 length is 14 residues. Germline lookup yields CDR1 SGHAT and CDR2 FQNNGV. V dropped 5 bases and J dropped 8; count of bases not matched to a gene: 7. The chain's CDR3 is CASSPTGGSDEQFF. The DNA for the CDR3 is TGTGCCAGCAGCCCAACAGGGGGCTCGGATGAGCAGTTCTTC. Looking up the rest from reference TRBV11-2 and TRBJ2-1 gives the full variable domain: EAGVAQSPRYKIIEKRQSVAFWCNPISGHATLYWYQQILGQGPKLLIQFQNNGVVDDSQLPKDRFSAERLKGVDSTLKIQPAKLEDSAVYLCASSPTGGSDEQFFGPGTRLTVL.

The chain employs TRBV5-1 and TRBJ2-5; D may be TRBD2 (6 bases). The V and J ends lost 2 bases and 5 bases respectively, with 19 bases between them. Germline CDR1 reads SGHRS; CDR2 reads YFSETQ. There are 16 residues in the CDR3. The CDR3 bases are TGCGCCAGCAGCTTACCTAGCGCCAGGCTTAGGGAGACCCAGTACTTC. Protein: CASSLPSARLRETQYF.

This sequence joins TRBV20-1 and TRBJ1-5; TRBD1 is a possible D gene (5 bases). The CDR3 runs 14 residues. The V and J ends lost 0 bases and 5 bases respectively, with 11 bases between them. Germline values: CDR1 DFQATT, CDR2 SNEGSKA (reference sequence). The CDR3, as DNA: TGCAGTGCTAGAGATCACCGGGGGGATCAGCCCCAGCATTTT. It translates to CSARDHRGDQPQHF.

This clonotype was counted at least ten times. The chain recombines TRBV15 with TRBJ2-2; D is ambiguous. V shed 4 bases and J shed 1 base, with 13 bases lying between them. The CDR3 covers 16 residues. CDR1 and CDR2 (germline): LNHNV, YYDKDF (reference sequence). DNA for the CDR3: TGTGCCACCAGCAATGGAAGCTTCTGGAACACCGGGGAGCTGTTTTTT. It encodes CATSNGSFWNTGELFF.

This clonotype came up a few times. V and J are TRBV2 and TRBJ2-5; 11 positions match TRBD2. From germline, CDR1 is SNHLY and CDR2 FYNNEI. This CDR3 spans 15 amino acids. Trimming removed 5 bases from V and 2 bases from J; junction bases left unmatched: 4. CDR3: CASSRLAGQQETQYF. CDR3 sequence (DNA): TGTGCCAGCAGTAGACTAGCGGGGCAGCAAGAGACCCAGTACTTC.

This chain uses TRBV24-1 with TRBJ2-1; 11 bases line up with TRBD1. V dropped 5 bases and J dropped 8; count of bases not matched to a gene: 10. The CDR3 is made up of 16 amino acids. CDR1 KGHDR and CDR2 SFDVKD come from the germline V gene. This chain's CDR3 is CATSGTGGSDSYEQFF. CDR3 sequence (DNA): TGTGCCACCAGTGGGACAGGGGGCTCTGATTCTTATGAGCAGTTCTTC.

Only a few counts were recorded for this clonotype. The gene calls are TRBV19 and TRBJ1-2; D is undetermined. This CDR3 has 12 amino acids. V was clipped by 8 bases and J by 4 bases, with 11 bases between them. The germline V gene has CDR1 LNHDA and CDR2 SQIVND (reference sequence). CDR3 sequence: CASYAVSYGYTF. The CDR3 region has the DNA TGTGCCAGTTATGCAGTCTCCTATGGCTACACCTTC.

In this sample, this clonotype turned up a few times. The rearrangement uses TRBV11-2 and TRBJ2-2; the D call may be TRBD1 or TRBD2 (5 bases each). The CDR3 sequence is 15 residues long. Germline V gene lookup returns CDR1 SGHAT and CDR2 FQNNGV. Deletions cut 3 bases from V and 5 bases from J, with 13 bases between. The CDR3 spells CASSLGVHPTGELFF. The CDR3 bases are TGTGCCAGCAGCTTGGGGGTCCACCCGACCGGGGAGCTGTTTTTT.

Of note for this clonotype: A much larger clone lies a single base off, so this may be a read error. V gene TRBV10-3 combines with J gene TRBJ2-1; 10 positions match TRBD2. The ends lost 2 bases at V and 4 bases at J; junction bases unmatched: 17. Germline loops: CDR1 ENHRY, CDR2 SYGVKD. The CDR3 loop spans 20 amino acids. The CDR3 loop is CAISEPDGLAEVEGYNEQFF. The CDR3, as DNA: TGTGCCATCAGTGAGCCCGACGGACTAGCGGAAGTCGAAGGTTACAATGAGCAGTTCTTC.

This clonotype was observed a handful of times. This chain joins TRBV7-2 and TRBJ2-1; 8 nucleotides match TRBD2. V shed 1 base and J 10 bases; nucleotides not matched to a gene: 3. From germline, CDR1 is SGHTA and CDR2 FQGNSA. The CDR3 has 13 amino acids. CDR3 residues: CASSLERGLEQFF. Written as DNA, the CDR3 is TGTGCCAGCAGCTTAGAGCGGGGGCTAGAGCAGTTCTTC.

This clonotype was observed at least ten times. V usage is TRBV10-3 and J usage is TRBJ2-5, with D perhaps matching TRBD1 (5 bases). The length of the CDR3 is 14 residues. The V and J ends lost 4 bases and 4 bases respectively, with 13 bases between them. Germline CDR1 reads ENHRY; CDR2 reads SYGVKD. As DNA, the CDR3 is TGTGCCATCAGTGTCAGGGTCGGTGGAGAGACCCAGTACTTC. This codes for CAISVRVGGETQYF.

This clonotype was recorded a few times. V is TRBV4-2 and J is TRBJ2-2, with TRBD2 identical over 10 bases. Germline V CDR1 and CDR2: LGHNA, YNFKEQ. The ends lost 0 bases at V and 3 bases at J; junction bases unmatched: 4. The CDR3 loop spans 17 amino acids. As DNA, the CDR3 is TGTGCCAGCAGCCAAGATGTTAGCGGGGGGTACACCGGGGAGCTGTTTTTT. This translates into CASSQDVSGGYTGELFF.

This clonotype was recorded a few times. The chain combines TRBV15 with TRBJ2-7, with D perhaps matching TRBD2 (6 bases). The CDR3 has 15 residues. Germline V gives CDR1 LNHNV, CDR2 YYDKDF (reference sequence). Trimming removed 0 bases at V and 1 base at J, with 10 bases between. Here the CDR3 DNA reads TGTGCCACCAGCAGAGATACAAGCGGGTCCTACGAGCAGTACTTC. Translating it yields CATSRDTSGSYEQYF.

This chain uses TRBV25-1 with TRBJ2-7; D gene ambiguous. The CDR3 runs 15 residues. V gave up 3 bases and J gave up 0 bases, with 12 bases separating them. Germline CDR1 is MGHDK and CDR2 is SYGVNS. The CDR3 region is CASSDTRAPSYEQYF. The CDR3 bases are TGTGCCAGCAGTGATACCCGGGCCCCCTCCTACGAGCAGTACTTC.

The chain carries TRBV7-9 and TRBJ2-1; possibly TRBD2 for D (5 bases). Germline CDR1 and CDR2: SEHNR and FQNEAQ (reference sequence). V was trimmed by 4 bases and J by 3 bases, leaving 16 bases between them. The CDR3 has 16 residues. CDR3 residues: CASSSQRRVFYNEQFF. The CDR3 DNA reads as TGTGCCAGCAGCTCCCAGCGGCGGGTCTTCTACAATGAGCAGTTCTTC.

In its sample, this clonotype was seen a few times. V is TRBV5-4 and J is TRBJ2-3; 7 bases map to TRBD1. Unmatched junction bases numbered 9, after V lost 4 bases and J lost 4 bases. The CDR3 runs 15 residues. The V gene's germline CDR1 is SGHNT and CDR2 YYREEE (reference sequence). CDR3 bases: TGTGCCAGCAGCGGCCCCAGGGGGAACTCAGATACGCAGTATTTT. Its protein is CASSGPRGNSDTQYF.

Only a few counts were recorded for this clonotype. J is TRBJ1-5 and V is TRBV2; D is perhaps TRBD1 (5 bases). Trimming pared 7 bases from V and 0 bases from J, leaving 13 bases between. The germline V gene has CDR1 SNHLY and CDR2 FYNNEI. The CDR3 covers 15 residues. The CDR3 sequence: CASMTGPVSNQPQHF. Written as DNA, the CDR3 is TGTGCCAGCATGACGGGACCAGTTAGCAATCAGCCCCAGCATTTT.

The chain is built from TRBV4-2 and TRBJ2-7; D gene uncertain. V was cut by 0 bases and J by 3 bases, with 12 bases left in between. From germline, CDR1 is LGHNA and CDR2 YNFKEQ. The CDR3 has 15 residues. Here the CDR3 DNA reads TGTGCCAGCAGCCAAGAGAGGCTACCTAGCTACGAGCAGTACTTC. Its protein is CASSQERLPSYEQYF.